The 4 T cell receptor beta chains below come from one sample, sequenced in a study of T cell responses to AZD1222 COVID-19 vaccine. Here immunoSEQ multiplex PCR was the method, and the copy in TCRdb shows in-frame clones only, minus some. The repertoire holds tens of thousands of clones, with approximately 91% as singletons. The material was peripheral blood, obtained on day 0 of AZD1222 vaccination. The receptors here all came from an adult in good health.

The chain recombines TRBV9 with TRBJ2-3; 12 nucleotides line up with TRBD2. The CDR3 extends over 15 amino acids. The germline V gene has CDR1 SGDLS and CDR2 YYNGEE. Trimming at V came to 0 bases and at J to 5 bases, leaving 1 base not matched to a gene. The CDR3 nucleotides are TGTGCCAGCAGCGTAGAGGGACTAGCGGGAGATACGCAGTATTTT. It is translated as CASSVEGLAGDTQYF.

This clone was seen a single time. The chain carries TRBV29-1 and TRBJ2-7, with D tentatively TRBD2 (5 bases). Trimming pared 4 bases from V and 4 bases from J, leaving 11 bases between. This CDR3 contains 12 residues. Germline-derived CDR1 and CDR2 are SQVTM and ANQGSEA. CDR3 residues: CSVAYGKYEQYF. The CDR3 region has the DNA TGCAGCGTTGCCTACGGGAAGTACGAGCAGTACTTC.

This sequence joins TRBV6-5 and TRBJ1-1; possibly TRBD1 for D (6 bases). Germline CDR1 is MNHEY and CDR2 is SVGAGI. Trimming shortened V by 6 bases and J by 1 base, and 15 bases separated the two germline ends. The CDR3 has 15 residues. CDR3 sequence reads: CASSIQGTQNTEAFF. In DNA, the CDR3 is TGTGCCAGCAGCATACAGGGAACGCAGAACACTGAAGCTTTCTTT.

The V and J genes are TRBV24-1 and TRBJ2-5, with D perhaps TRBD1 (5 bases). V lost 10 bases, J lost 5 bases, and 13 bases lay in between. The CDR3 length is 12 residues. The germline CDR1 and CDR2 sequences are KGHDR and SFDVKD. This CDR3 reads CATSRAGETQYF. DNA for the CDR3: TGTGCCACATCCAGGGCCGGGGAGACCCAGTACTTC.